Below are 27 T cell receptor beta chains sequenced from a single sample in a study of blood T cells in healthy people across ages. A second PCR, run for about 7 to 12 cycles, used a sample-barcoded 5' primer plus a J-beta primer mix. TCRdb fed the 5' RACE reads into MiXCR, producing one record per CDR3 protein. Of about a million distinct CDR3 sequences listed, around 49% are singletons. The specimen was blood. The receptors here all came from a man younger than 40 in good health.

Remarks on this clonotype: One end of the junction varies from germline; a read error may be responsible. This sequence joins TRBV28 and TRBJ1-2; no clear D gene. Germline assignment: CDR1 MDHEN and CDR2 SYDVKM. CDR3 size: 13 residues. Written as DNA, the CDR3 is TGTGCCTGCAGCATCGGGCCGCAGTATGGCTACACCTTC. Translated: CACSIGPQYGYTF.

The V call is TRBV12-3 or TRBV12-4, the J call TRBJ1-1; D possibly corresponds to TRBD1 (6 bases). The CDR3 is 13 amino acids. Trimming left V 11 bases short and J 9 bases short, with 22 bases between. CDR3 loop: CAGNLGGRNKAFF. DNA for the CDR3: TGTGCCGGCAACCTTGGGGGCCGGAATAAAGCTTTCTTT.

This clonotype was counted once. The rearrangement joins TRBV7-2 to TRBJ1-2, with D possibly being TRBD1 (6 bases). Trimming pared 3 bases from V and 1 base from J, leaving 12 bases between. CDR3 length: 15 amino acids. Germline assignment: CDR1 SGHTA and CDR2 FQGNSA. CDR3 sequence reads: CASSLRGTVNYGYTF. CDR3 DNA sequence: TGTGCCAGCAGCTTGAGGGGGACTGTTAACTATGGCTACACCTTC.

The chain recombines TRBV7-9 with TRBJ1-2; maybe TRBD1 (6 bases). Trimming shortened V by 8 bases and J by 8 bases, and 18 bases separated the two germline ends. CDR3 length equals 13 residues. Germline CDR1 reads SEHNR; CDR2 reads FQNEAQ (reference sequence). The DNA of the CDR3 is TGTGCCAGCTCCGGAGGGGGAATATGGGGCTACACCTTC. Translation gives CASSGGGIWGYTF. The complete variable domain, with remaining parts taken from reference TRBV7-9 and TRBJ1-2, reads DTGVSQNPRHKITKRGQNVTFRCDPISEHNRLYWYRQTLGQGPEFLTYFQNEAQLEKSRLLSDRFSAERPKGSFSTLEIQRTEQGDSAMYLCASSGGGIWGYTFGSGTRLTVV.

The chain couples TRBV4-1 to TRBJ2-7; 8 nucleotides match TRBD1. Germline V lookup: CDR1 MGHRA, CDR2 YSYEKL. The trim removed 4 bases at V and 5 bases at J, leaving 10 bases unmatched. The length of the CDR3 is 15 residues. The CDR3 region has the DNA TGCGCCAGCAGCCCTAGGGAGACAGGGGCCCACGAGCAGTACTTC. It encodes CASSPRETGAHEQYF.

V gene TRBV4-3 combines with J gene TRBJ2-5; 7 bases fit TRBD2. CDR3 length: 15 residues. The germline CDR1 and CDR2 sequences are LGHNA and YSLEER. The V and J ends lost 3 bases and 4 bases, in that order; junction bases with no gene match: 8. The CDR3 DNA follows: TGCGCCAGCAGCCAGAAGGGAGGGGTCCGAGAGACCCAGTACTTC. This sequence encodes CASSQKGGVRETQYF.

This chain connects TRBV6-6 to TRBJ1-5; possible D gene TRBD1, 6 bases. The CDR3 is made up of 14 amino acids. Germline V gene sequence: CDR1 MNHNY, CDR2 SVGAGI (reference sequence). Between the trimmed V and J ends, which lost 6 bases and 6 bases, there was a span of 15 bases. CDR3 sequence: CASSKERGGQPQHF. The CDR3 coding sequence is TGTGCCAGCAGCAAAGAAAGGGGGGGTCAGCCCCAGCATTTT.

V and J are TRBV2 and TRBJ2-7; D might be TRBD1 (6 bases). Looked up from germline, CDR1 is SNHLY and CDR2 is FYNNEI. The CDR3 is made up of 13 amino acids. V lost 7 bases to trimming and J lost 1 base, with 11 bases between them. CDR3 region: CASIGRGSYEQYF. CDR3 nucleotides: TGTGCCAGCATCGGCAGGGGTTCCTACGAGCAGTACTTC.

The chain combines TRBV6-5 with TRBJ2-2, with TRBD1 matching over 11 bases. The CDR3 spans 16 residues. Looked up from germline, CDR1 is MNHEY and CDR2 is SVGAGI. The V and J ends lost 5 bases and 7 bases, in that order; junction bases with no gene match: 9. The CDR3 bases are TGTGCCAGCAGTCCCGGACAGGGGGCGTGGGGCGGGGAGCTGTTTTTT. It yields the protein CASSPGQGAWGGELFF.

V is TRBV20-1 and J is TRBJ1-4, with D tentatively TRBD1 (6 bases). CDR1 is DFQATT, CDR2 SNEGSKA, per germline (reference sequence). The CDR3 has 15 amino acids. Trimming took off 5 bases at V and 3 bases at J, with 16 bases between the two ends. The CDR3 sequence is CSASRPGASNEKLFF. Written as DNA, the CDR3 is TGCAGTGCTTCACGTCCGGGGGCCTCTAATGAAAAACTGTTTTTT.

This clonotype was counted between two and nine times. V and J are TRBV14 and TRBJ1-4, with D tentatively TRBD1 (5 bases). Trimming cost V 3 bases and J 8 bases, with 16 bases left between them. The germline V gene has CDR1 SGHDN and CDR2 FVKESK. This CDR3 spans 15 amino acids. CDR3 DNA sequence: TGTGCCAGCAGCCATGAGGGCCTAAACAGGGAAAAACTGTTTTTT. Protein product: CASSHEGLNREKLFF.

The gene calls are TRBV28 and TRBJ1-4; 8 nucleotides match TRBD1. The CDR3 is 13 amino acids. The germline CDR1 and CDR2 sequences are MDHEN and SYDVKM. V lost 6 bases to trimming and J lost 8 bases; unmatched junction nucleotides: 5. The CDR3 loop reads CASSPGQAEKLFF. CDR3 coding DNA: TGTGCCAGCAGCCCGGGACAGGCCGAAAAACTGTTTTTT.

This clonotype was seen a handful of times. The chain is built from TRBV12-3 or TRBV12-4 and TRBJ2-3; 8 bases are a match to TRBD2. Germline trimming cut 5 bases from V and 5 bases from J; bases unmatched to any gene: 6. CDR3 length equals 14 residues. The CDR3 bases are TGTGCCAGCAGTCGCGGGGGGCGATTAGATACGCAGTATTTT. This sequence encodes CASSRGGRLDTQYF.

The CDR3 here is CASSSKAGGSYNEQFF. The CDR3 DNA is TGTGCCAGCAGTTCAAAAGCGGGGGGCTCCTACAATGAGCAGTTCTTC. The chain has TRBV12-3 or TRBV12-4 and TRBJ2-1, with 9 bases aligning to TRBD2. The length of the CDR3 is 16 residues. The junction had 4 bases not matched to a gene; V was cut back by 4 bases and J by 0 bases.

V and J are TRBV13 and TRBJ2-3; no clear D gene. The CDR3 contains 15 residues. V lost 2 bases and J 1 base, leaving 10 bases between the germline ends. Germline-derived CDR1 and CDR2 are PRHDT and FYEKMQ (reference sequence). CDR3 nucleotide sequence: TGTGCCAGCAGCTTAAAGGGTGAAGGCACAGATACGCAGTATTTT. It encodes CASSLKGEGTDTQYF.

In the case of this clonotype: One junction end does not reproduce the germline sequence, and a read error may be involved. The chain employs TRBV9 and TRBJ2-1; D is undetermined. The CDR3 loop spans 14 amino acids. Germline V gives CDR1 SGDLS, CDR2 YYNGEE. The CDR3 region is CASSVGGGYNGQFF. CDR3 nucleotides: TGTGCCAGCAGCGTAGGAGGCGGATACAATGGGCAGTTCTTC.

Ten or more counts support this clonotype. V and J are TRBV10-3 and TRBJ2-1, with D perhaps matching TRBD1 (6 bases). This CDR3 is built from 16 residues. Per germline, CDR1 ENHRY and CDR2 SYGVKD. V was shortened by 4 bases and J by 11 bases, with 24 bases between the two germline ends. This CDR3 is CAISGVMGTGQEKQFF. CDR3 coding DNA: TGTGCCATCAGTGGGGTAATGGGTACAGGGCAAGAGAAGCAGTTCTTC.

This chain links TRBV11-1 with TRBJ2-5; 8 positions match TRBD1. With the DNA end fitting TRBJ2-7 better, the J assignment may be wrong. This CDR3 spans 15 amino acids. Germline CDR1 and CDR2: SGHAT and FQDESV (reference sequence). The CDR3 region is CASSPRQGYLYEQYF. CDR3 nucleotides: TGTGCCAGCAGCCCTCGACAGGGGTACCTCTACGAGCAGTACTTC.

The rearrangement joins TRBV11-3 to TRBJ2-1; TRBD2 matches at 12 bases. Germline CDR1 and CDR2: SGHNT and YENEEA. J gave up 7 bases and V 2 bases, and 15 bases lay outside the gene matches. The CDR3 spans 19 residues. CDR3 DNA: TGTGCCAGCAGCTTATATCTTATGGGGCTAGCGGGAGGGGGGAATGAGCAGTTCTTC. This sequence encodes CASSLYLMGLAGGGNEQFF. The full variable domain, rest sourced from reference TRBV11-3 and TRBJ2-1, is EAGVVQSPRYKIIEKKQPVAFWCNPISGHNTLYWYLQNLGQGPELLIRYENEEAVDDSQLPKDRFSAERLKGVDSTLKIQPAELGDSAVYLCASSLYLMGLAGGGNEQFFGPGTRLTVL.

As DNA, the CDR3 is TGTGCCAGCAGCCAAAGCCGTGGGGCTAACTATGGCTACACCTTC. Its translation is CASSQSRGANYGYTF. The rearrangement links TRBV3-1 to TRBJ1-2, with D unresolved. CDR1 LGHDT and CDR2 YNNKEL come from the germline V gene (reference sequence). The CDR3 spans 15 residues. V lost 2 bases to trimming and J lost 0 bases, with 10 bases between them.

This clonotype has a handful of counts. The rearrangement links TRBV7-9 to TRBJ2-7; D possibly corresponds to TRBD2 (5 bases). Germline V gene data show CDR1 as SEHNR and CDR2 as FQNEAQ (reference sequence). This CDR3 has 14 amino acids. V shed 3 bases and J shed 0 bases, with 9 bases lying between them. CDR3 residues: CASSFSDRSYEQYF. The CDR3 DNA is TGTGCCAGCAGCTTTAGCGACCGCTCCTACGAGCAGTACTTC.

The chain recombines TRBV4-1 with TRBJ2-6; D is unresolved. Per the germline V gene, CDR1 is MGHRA and CDR2 is YSYEKL. The V gene lost 1 base and the J gene lost 0 bases, with 13 bases spanning the gap. This CDR3 has 18 amino acids. CDR3 bases: TGCGCCAGCAGCCAAGGTTCGGCAGGATCCTCTGGGGCCAACGTCCTGACTTTC. Translating gives CASSQGSAGSSGANVLTF.

This clonotype was counted once. The rearrangement links TRBV7-8 to TRBJ1-5; tentatively, D is TRBD1 (5 bases). V was clipped by 7 bases and J by 7 bases, with 17 bases between them. This CDR3 contains 14 residues. From germline, CDR1 is SGHVS and CDR2 FQNEAQ. CDR3 sequence (DNA): TGTGCCAGCAAGAATCAGGGCCAGGGACAGCCCCAGCATTTT. The encoded protein is CASKNQGQGQPQHF.

The V and J genes are TRBV12-3 or TRBV12-4 and TRBJ2-4; TRBD2 agrees at 8 bases. This CDR3 region has 14 residues. Trimming at V came to 1 base and at J to 9 bases, leaving 5 bases not matched to a gene. CDR3 loop: CASSLGTGGSIQYF. The CDR3 region has the DNA TGTGCCAGCAGTTTAGGTACGGGGGGGAGCATTCAGTACTTC.

This chain connects TRBV9 to TRBJ2-3; D not certain. V lost 3 bases to trimming and J lost 3 bases, with 8 bases between them. The CDR3 runs 13 residues. CDR1 is SGDLS and CDR2 is YYNGEE in the germline V gene. The CDR3, as DNA: TGTGCCAGCAGCGCGTGGGCGACAGATACGCAGTATTTT. It specifies CASSAWATDTQYF.

The chain is built from TRBV7-3 and TRBJ2-1; TRBD2 agrees at 7 bases. The CDR3 consists of 17 residues. Trimming cost V 1 base and J 4 bases; bases outside gene matches: 10. From germline, CDR1 is SGHTA and CDR2 FQGTGA. CDR3 in amino acids: CASSLIGSGGGYNEQFF. The CDR3 region has the DNA TGTGCCAGCAGCTTAATAGGTTCGGGCGGGGGTTACAATGAGCAGTTCTTC.

This clonotype has only a few counts. This chain uses TRBV24-1 with TRBJ2-1; 11 nucleotides match TRBD2. Per germline, CDR1 KGHDR and CDR2 SFDVKD. J was trimmed by 4 bases and V by 4 bases; bases with no gene match: 11. This CDR3 spans 18 amino acids. This CDR3 is CATSDLAGGTSLYNEQFF. The CDR3 nucleotides read TGTGCCACCAGTGACTTAGCGGGGGGGACTTCCTTGTACAATGAGCAGTTCTTC.